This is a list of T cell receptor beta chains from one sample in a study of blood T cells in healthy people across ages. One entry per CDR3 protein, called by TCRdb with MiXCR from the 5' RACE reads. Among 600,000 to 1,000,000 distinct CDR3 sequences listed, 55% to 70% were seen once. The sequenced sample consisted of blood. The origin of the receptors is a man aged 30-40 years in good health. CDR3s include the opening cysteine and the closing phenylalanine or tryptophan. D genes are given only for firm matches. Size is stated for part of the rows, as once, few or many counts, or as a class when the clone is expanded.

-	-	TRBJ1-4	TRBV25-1	TGTGCCAGCAGTATACAGATGGGGGAAAAACTGTTTTTT	CASSIQMGEKLFF
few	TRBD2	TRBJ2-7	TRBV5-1	TGCGCCAGCAGCTTCGGGGCGGGAGATAACGAGCAGTACTTC	CASSFGAGDNEQYF
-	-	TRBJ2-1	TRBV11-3	TGTGCCAGCAGCTTGTCCGGGAGAACACAGTTCTTC	CASSLSGRTQFF
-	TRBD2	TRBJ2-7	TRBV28	TGTGCCAGCAGTCCAGGGGGACTAGCGGCGGTAAGCTCCTACGAGCAGTACTTC	CASSPGGLAAVSSYEQYF
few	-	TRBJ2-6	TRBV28	TGTGCCAGCAGCATCTTTTTGGTGAAAACCCTGCCTGGGGCCAACGTCCTGACTTTC	CASSIFLVKTLPGANVLTF
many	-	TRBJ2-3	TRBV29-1	TGCAGCGTTGTGGGGGGCAGCACAGATACGCAGTATTTT	CSVVGGSTDTQYF
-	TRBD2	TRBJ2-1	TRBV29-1	TGCAGCGTTGATACTGGACTAGCGGGAGATGAGCAGTTCTTC	CSVDTGLAGDEQFF
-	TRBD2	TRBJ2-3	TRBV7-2	TGTGCCAGCTCCCCAAGGCGGGAGAGCACAGATACGCAGTATTTT	CASSPRRESTDTQYF
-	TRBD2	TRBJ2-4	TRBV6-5	TGTGCCAGCAGAAACGCCAGGACTAGCGGAAACATTCAGTACTTC	CASRNARTSGNIQYF
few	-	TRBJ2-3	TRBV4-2	TGTGCCAGCAGCCAAGATGTTGATGGGGGGACTGCCCGCGCGCAGTATTTT	CASSQDVDGGTARAQYF
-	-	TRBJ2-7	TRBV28	TGTGCCAGCAGACCACTACAGGGCTACGAGCAGTACTTC	CASRPLQGYEQYF
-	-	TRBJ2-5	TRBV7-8	TGTGCCAGCAGCACCGCCAGGGTCCAAGAGACCCAGTACTTC	CASSTARVQETQYF
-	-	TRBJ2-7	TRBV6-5	TGTGCCAGCGCCCGGGAGGCCTCAGGGGCCTACGAGCAGTACTTC	CASAREASGAYEQYF
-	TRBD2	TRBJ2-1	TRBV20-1	TGCAGTGCTTATCCGGGACTAGCGGGTTCGGGGCAGTTCTTC	CSAYPGLAGSGQFF
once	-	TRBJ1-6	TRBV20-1	TGCAGTGCCCCCTATGGAGTGAGCTCCTATAATTCACCCCTCCACTTT	CSAPYGVSSYNSPLHF
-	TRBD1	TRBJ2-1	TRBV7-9	TGTGCCAGCAGCTCCACAGGGGTTCGGGACAATGAGCAGTTCTTC	CASSSTGVRDNEQFF
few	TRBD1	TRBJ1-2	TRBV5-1	TGCGCCAGCAGCCCTGGACAGGAACTCCAGACTAACTATGGCTACACCTTC	CASSPGQELQTNYGYTF
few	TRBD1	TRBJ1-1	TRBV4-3	TGCGCCAGCAGCCAAGCCCCCTACCCCGGGACAGCGTATACTGAAGCTTTCTTT	CASSQAPYPGTAYTEAFF
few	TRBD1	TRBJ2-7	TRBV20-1	TGCAGTGCCCCTAGGACAGGGGTTTCCTACGAGCAGTACTTC	CSAPRTGVSYEQYF
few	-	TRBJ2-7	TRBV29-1	TGCAGCGTTGGCCGGACTACGAGCTCCTACGAGCAGTACTTC	CSVGRTTSSYEQYF
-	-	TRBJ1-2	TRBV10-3	TGTGCCATCAGTCCTCTCTTCGCTAACTATGGCCACACCTTC	CAISPLFANYGHTF
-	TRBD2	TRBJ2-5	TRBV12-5	TGTGCTAGTGGTTTGGCCGGGACTAGCGGGATAGAGACCCAGTACTTC	CASGLAGTSGIETQYF
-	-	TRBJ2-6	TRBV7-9	TGTGCCAGCAGCCCTCAACTGGACACGACCTCTGGGGCCAACGTCCTGACTTTC	CASSPQLDTTSGANVLTF
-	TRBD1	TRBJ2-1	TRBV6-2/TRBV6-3	TGTGCCAGCAGTTACCCGGGACAGGTTGAGGGGAATGAGCAGTTCTTC	CASSYPGQVEGNEQFF
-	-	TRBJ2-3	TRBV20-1	TGCAGTGTCGGGATTCTATCTCGAGATACGCAGTATTTT	CSVGILSRDTQYF
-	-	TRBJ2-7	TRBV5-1	TGCGCCAGCAGCAGCTCGGGGGCCTACGAGCAGTACTTC	CASSSSGAYEQYF
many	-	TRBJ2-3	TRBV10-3	TGTGCCATCAAGAACGGGGGCCCTAGAGGAGATACGCAGTATTTT	CAIKNGGPRGDTQYF
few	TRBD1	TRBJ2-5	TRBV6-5	TGTGCCAGCAGTTACCCCAGGACAGGCGATAAACCAGAAAAAGAGACCCAGTACTTC	CASSYPRTGDKPEKETQYF
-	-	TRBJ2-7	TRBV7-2	TGTGCCAGCAGCTTAGACGGTTTCTCCTACGAGCAGTACTTC	CASSLDGFSYEQYF
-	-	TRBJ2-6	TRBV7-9	TGTGCCAGCAGCCGCCAGGGTTGGTCCAACGTCCTGACTTTC	CASSRQGWSNVLTF
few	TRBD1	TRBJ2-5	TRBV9	TGTGCCAGCAGCGCCCGGTCGGGACAGGGTGTACAAGAGACCCAGTACTTC	CASSARSGQGVQETQYF
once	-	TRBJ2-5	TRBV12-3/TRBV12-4	TGTGCCAGCAGTTTCCACTACGGCGAGACCCAGTACTTC	CASSFHYGETQYF
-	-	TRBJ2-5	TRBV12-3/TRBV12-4	TGTGCCAGCAGTTGGTCTAAAGAGACCCAGTACTTC	CASSWSKETQYF
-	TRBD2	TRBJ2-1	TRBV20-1	TGCAGTGCTAGAGATCGGCGGGGGGGGACCTACAATGAGCAGTTCTTC	CSARDRRGGTYNEQFF
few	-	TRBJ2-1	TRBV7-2	TGTGCCAGCAGCCAGTTGGCGACGGGTTACTACAATGAGCAGTTCTTC	CASSQLATGYYNEQFF
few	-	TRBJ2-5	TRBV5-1	TGCGCCAGCAGCTTGGATTCGGGCAAGGCAGAGACCCAGTACTTC	CASSLDSGKAETQYF
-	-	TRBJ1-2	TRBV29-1	TGCAGCGCTGCCGTCGAGGGAGGTTCGGGCTACACCTTC	CSAAVEGGSGYTF